These T cell receptor beta chains were read from a single sample in a study of CD8+ T cells in alopecia areata. Data came from immunoSEQ multiplex PCR; TCRdb stores just in-frame clones and leaves some out. The sample carries approximately 42,000 clones, about three fifths recorded once. The sequencing used CD8+ T cells sorted from blood, collected at week 4, from a patient treated with tofacitinib. The source is a human donor with alopecia areata. Both conserved end residues are trimmed from each CDR3.

j_call cdr3_length v_call cdr3_aa
TRBJ2-5 12 TRBV29-1 SVEYAGEAETQY
TRBJ1-2 10 TRBV29-1 SVEWGAGGYT
TRBJ2-7 10 TRBV29-1 SRQGQSYEQY
TRBJ2-3 13 TRBV29-1 SVVLSGQITDTQY
TRBJ2-1 14 TRBV7-9 ASSSRGTSGWNEQF
TRBJ1-1 12 TRBV29-1 SVEGLALNTEAF
TRBJ2-1 9 TRBV29-1 SVTGGNEQF
TRBJ1-2 11 TRBV29-1 SAPTDNYYGYT
TRBJ2-7 10 TRBV29-1 SVEDRDYEQY
TRBJ1-4 13 TRBV4-3 ASSSMSGGDEKLF
TRBJ1-6 12 TRBV27 ASSLSAAGKDLH
TRBJ2-7 12 TRBV29-1 SVEGGRHGYEQY
TRBJ2-3 11 TRBV30 AWSSGGTDTQY
TRBJ1-2 13 TRBV13 ASSWRTGGDRGYT
TRBJ1-1 13 TRBV4-3 ASSRALQDDTEAF
TRBJ1-1 12 TRBV19 ATQGGSGGTEAF
TRBJ1-5 12 TRBV9 ASSVGWDNQPQH
TRBJ2-5 12 TRBV9 ASSVEGLQETQY
TRBJ2-7 12 TRBV30 AWRAGQGTYEQY
TRBJ2-1 11 TRBV29-1 SAPGTGANEQF
TRBJ1-2 11 TRBV6-6 ASSYGRDYGYT
TRBJ2-1 12 TRBV30 AWSPGGDPNEQF
TRBJ1-1 8 TRBV29-1 SALNTEAF
TRBJ2-4 14 TRBV7-9 ASSGRQGATKNIQY
TRBJ2-5 12 TRBV29-1 SAVGGLTQETQY
TRBJ1-5 15 TRBV30 AWSVKFGDRDNQPQH
TRBJ1-2 11 TRBV25-1 ASSDSPGDGYT
TRBJ1-1 13 TRBV4-3 ASSQELGGVTEAF
TRBJ1-2 13 TRBV29-1 SAELMTGGDYGYT
TRBJ2-1 13 TRBV7-6 ASSLSSLPYNEQF
TRBJ2-1 9 TRBV27 ASSLGQEQF
TRBJ2-7 11 TRBV6-5 ASSYSDRGEQY
TRBJ2-7 11 TRBV5-6 ASSYGQGYEQY
TRBJ1-1 15 TRBV13 ASSPRDNKDGGTEAF
TRBJ1-2 12 TRBV6-6 ASSNPGLSYGYT
TRBJ2-1 13 TRBV7-3 ASSLGPTDYNEQF
TRBJ2-5 13 TRBV25-1 ASSESKFPGGTQY
TRBJ2-3 11 TRBV30 AWTGQGPDTQY
TRBJ1-4 11 TRBV5-6 ASSGGAREKLF
TRBJ2-5 12 TRBV29-1 SVEGQEWGETQY
TRBJ2-1 11 TRBV4-3 ASSQDLAGERF
TRBJ2-5 13 TRBV13 ASSYKAGGMETQY
TRBJ1-5 8 TRBV7-2 ASPGQPQH
TRBJ2-6 14 TRBV29-1 SVAMGDFSGANVLT
TRBJ2-3 13 TRBV13 ASSPSGGAADTQY